Following are 16 T cell receptor beta chains from one sample sequenced in a study of CD8 T cells in Susac syndrome. After extraction with the RNeasy kit, roughly 0.45 to 1 ug of the RNA was reverse transcribed using random hexamers. TCRdb reprocessed the immunoSEQ multiplex PCR reads with MiXCR, giving one entry per CDR3 protein. There are 150,000 to 200,000 distinct CDR3 sequences in the sample; about 93% occur only once, and more than 0.13% lies in the top ten. The sequencing sample was made of CD4+ T cells from PBMCs. These receptors came from a human donor in good health.

J is TRBJ1-1 and V is TRBV19, with a tentative D call TRBD1 (5 bases). V lost 6 bases to trimming and J lost 11 bases, with 22 bases between them. Germline loops: CDR1 LNHDA, CDR2 SQIVND (reference sequence). This CDR3 region has 14 residues. Here the CDR3 reads CASRTRDRRSRAFF. The CDR3 DNA sequence: TGTGCCAGTAGAACCCGGGACCGACGCTCGAGGGCTTTCTTT.

The chain employs TRBV9 and TRBJ2-6, with 7 bases matching TRBD2. CDR3 length: 18 residues. The germline V gene has CDR1 SGDLS and CDR2 YYNGEE. Trimming removed 0 bases from V and 1 base from J; junction bases left unmatched: 7. The CDR3 nucleotides are TGTGCCAGCAGCGTAGCGGTTGGGAGGGGTTCTGGGGCCAACGTCCTGACTTTC. Its translation: CASSVAVGRGSGANVLTF. Full variable domain (remainder filled in from reference TRBV9 and TRBJ2-6): DSGVTQTPKHLITATGQRVTLRCSPRSGDLSVYWYQQSLDQGLQFLIQYYNGEERAKGNILERFSAQQFPDLHSELNLSSLELGDSALYFCASSVAVGRGSGANVLTFGAGSRLTVL.

This chain connects TRBV6-1 to TRBJ2-6, with D perhaps TRBD1 or TRBD2 (5 bases each). The CDR3 extends over 15 amino acids. Per germline, CDR1 MNHNS and CDR2 SASEGT. The V and J ends lost 10 bases and 0 bases respectively, with 13 bases between them. The CDR3, as DNA: TGTGCCACCCGGGACGCCTACTCTGGGGCCAACGTCCTGACTTTC. Protein product: CATRDAYSGANVLTF.

The V call is TRBV7-8, the J call TRBJ2-5, with a weak D call TRBD1 (5 bases). Germline V gene data show CDR1 as SGHVS and CDR2 as FQNEAQ. This CDR3 has 14 residues. V lost 5 bases and J lost 4, with 14 bases in between. The CDR3 DNA follows: TGTGCCAGCAGCCTCAGGGCCTGGGGAGAGACCCAGTACTTC. Protein sequence: CASSLRAWGETQYF.

The chain combines TRBV5-8 with TRBJ2-5; D gene ambiguous. The CDR3 covers 14 residues. Germline-derived CDR1 and CDR2 are SGHTS and YDEGEE. V lost 4 bases, J lost 0 bases, and 10 bases lay in between. The CDR3 sequence: CASSPVGNQETQYF. For the CDR3, the DNA is TGTGCCAGCAGCCCGGTGGGGAACCAAGAGACCCAGTACTTC.

This clonotype was detected once. V is TRBV7-3 and J is TRBJ1-6; a possible D gene is TRBD1 (5 bases). CDR1 is SGHTA, CDR2 FQGTGA, per germline. V gave up 1 base and J gave up 10 bases, with 14 bases separating them. This CDR3 is built from 15 residues. As DNA, the CDR3 is TGTGCCAGCAGCTTAAGCGGGGGGAACGGATCACCCCTCCACTTT. Translated, it gives CASSLSGGNGSPLHF. Variable domain in full (rest from reference TRBV7-3 and TRBJ1-6): GAGVSQTPSNKVTEKGKYVELRCDPISGHTALYWYRQSLGQGPEFLIYFQGTGAADDSGLPNDRFFAVRPEGSVSTLKIQRTERGDSAVYLCASSLSGGNGSPLHFGNGTRLTVT.

The rearrangement links TRBV29-1 to TRBJ2-5; D may match TRBD1 or TRBD2 (5 bases each). CDR1 and CDR2 (germline): SQVTM, ANQGSEA. V was cut by 6 bases and J by 0 bases, with 11 bases left in between. CDR3 size: 13 residues. CDR3 in amino acids: CSVQGPNQETQYF. The CDR3 DNA is TGCAGCGTGCAGGGACCGAACCAAGAGACCCAGTACTTC.

V gene TRBV19 combines with J gene TRBJ1-5; D gene uncertain. CDR1 and CDR2 from the germline V gene are LNHDA and SQIVND (reference sequence). V was clipped by 1 base and J by 3 bases, with 13 bases between them. This CDR3 is built from 16 residues. The CDR3 DNA sequence: TGTGCCAGTAGTATAGCGTCCGTGCCTTTCAATCAGCCCCAGCATTTT. It is translated as CASSIASVPFNQPQHF.

V usage is TRBV27 and J usage is TRBJ1-2, with D tentatively TRBD1 (6 bases). From germline, CDR1 is MNHEY and CDR2 SMNVEV (reference sequence). Deletions cut 6 bases from V and 2 bases from J, with 13 bases between. The CDR3 covers 14 residues. The CDR3 bases are TGTGCCAGCAGCGCTCTCGGACAGAACTATGGCTACACCTTC. This gives the protein CASSALGQNYGYTF.

The V and J genes are TRBV29-1 and TRBJ1-2; the D gene is possibly TRBD1 (6 bases). The ends were cut back, 7 bases at V and 7 bases at J, with 19 bases in the middle. This CDR3 is 13 amino acids long. From germline, CDR1 is SQVTM and CDR2 ANQGSEA. The CDR3 is CSARGISEGGYTF. CDR3 sequence (DNA): TGCAGCGCCAGGGGTATCAGTGAGGGTGGCTACACCTTC.

The chain carries TRBV7-3 and TRBJ2-1; D unresolved. Germline V gene lookup returns CDR1 SGHTA and CDR2 FQGTGA. This CDR3 is built from 14 residues. V lost 6 bases and J lost 5, with 14 bases in between. CDR3 nucleotide sequence: TGTGCCAGCAGGAGACCGAAGCCTAACAATGAGCAGTTCTTC. It codes for CASRRPKPNNEQFF.

DNA for the CDR3: TGTGCCAGTACCGACAGGAACACTGAAGCTTTCTTT. The encoded protein is CASTDRNTEAFF. The chain employs TRBV19 and TRBJ1-1, with a possible D match to TRBD1 (5 bases). The CDR3 extends over 12 amino acids. The V end was cut by 7 bases, the J end by 1 base, with 7 bases between. Germline CDR1 is LNHDA and CDR2 is SQIVND (reference sequence).

V is TRBV12-5 and J is TRBJ1-5; no firm D call. Germline-derived CDR1 and CDR2 are LGHNT and FRNRAP. The V and J ends lost 6 bases and 4 bases respectively, with 16 bases between them. The CDR3 spans 15 residues. The CDR3 sequence is CASGPPGRNNQPQHF. The CDR3, as DNA: TGTGCTAGTGGCCCCCCTGGGAGGAATAATCAGCCCCAGCATTTT.

The rearrangement uses TRBV28 and TRBJ2-6; D gene ambiguous. Germline V lookup: CDR1 MDHEN, CDR2 SYDVKM. V lost 6 bases, J lost 0 bases, and 9 bases lay in between. The CDR3 totals 15 residues. The chain's CDR3 is CASSLYSSGANVLTF. CDR3 DNA: TGTGCCAGCAGCCTTTACAGCTCTGGGGCCAACGTCCTGACTTTC.

The genes are TRBV2 and TRBJ1-2; unclear D gene. Germline values: CDR1 SNHLY, CDR2 FYNNEI. V shed 0 bases and J shed 8 bases, with 13 bases lying between them. This CDR3 has 14 amino acids. The chain's CDR3 is CASSEAAGLYGYTF. CDR3 nucleotide sequence: TGTGCCAGCAGTGAAGCCGCTGGGCTCTACGGCTACACCTTC.

This clonotype is a singleton in its sample. The genes are TRBV20-1 and TRBJ2-5; perhaps TRBD1 as D (6 bases). The CDR3 totals 15 residues. From germline, CDR1 is DFQATT and CDR2 SNEGSKA (reference sequence). Deletions cut 5 bases from V and 2 bases from J, with 18 bases between. CDR3 protein: CSAVDRGTFQETQYF. In nucleotides, the CDR3 is TGCAGTGCTGTAGATCGTGGGACATTTCAAGAGACCCAGTACTTC.